What follows is one T cell receptor beta chain and its context. What it recognizes is unknown. The study ran its PCR with 60 Vbeta and 13 Jbeta primers. Clones were sequenced by immunoSEQ multiplex PCR, and TCRdb holds only the in-frame ones, with some missing. The data contain 150,000 to 200,000 clones, approximately 84% of them singletons. This entry belongs to a study of cytomegalovirus exposure and HLA in healthy donors. Study outcomes and limitations: The authors confirmed in vitro that a few CMV-associated chains were specific for CMV antigens. Cytomegalovirus-associated TCR beta chains were listed, numbering 150 to 200. Productive rates of about 87% or about 30% were seen for most TCR beta V segments in an earlier analysis. Follow-up analysis later connected one missense variant in DCLRE1C with trimming of TCR beta V- and J-genes.

This receptor was obtained from a boy between 5 and 17 years old in good health and CMV-seronegative. The sample taken for sequencing was PBMCs.

The DNA of the CDR3 is TGTGCCAGCAGCATAGTCATCTCTGGGGCCAACGTCCTGACTTTC. As protein: CASSIVISGANVLTF. The chain links TRBV5-5 to TRBJ2-6; D not certain. The CDR3 runs to 15 residues. Germline V gives CDR1 SGHKS, CDR2 YYEKEE (reference sequence). Trimming removed 4 bases at V and 0 bases at J, with 8 bases between.